The clone carrying this T cell receptor beta chain occurred many times. The sample comes from a study of T cells after yellow fever vaccination. UMIs were added to TCR cDNA along with a universal primer site when it was made by 5'RACE template switching. One entry per CDR3 protein results from TCRdb running MiXCR on the 5' RACE reads. Counted here are about 320,000 distinct CDR3 sequences, 3.5% to 4.5% occurring once; the ten biggest clones make up approximately 20%. The source was PBMCs, collected 15 days after the yellow fever booster vaccination. This sequence was found in a man younger than 30 who received the YFV17D yellow fever vaccine.

Here the CDR3 reads CASSVGQANTGELFF. DNA of the CDR3: TGTGCCAGCAGTGTAGGACAAGCGAACACCGGGGAGCTGTTTTTT. V usage is TRBV7-9 and J usage is TRBJ2-2; weak D call: TRBD1 (5 bases). V lost 6 bases and J 0 bases, leaving 11 bases between the germline ends. Germline values: CDR1 SEHNR, CDR2 FQNEAQ (reference sequence). The CDR3 is made up of 15 amino acids. The whole variable domain, remainder taken from reference TRBV7-9 and TRBJ2-2, is DTGVSQNPRHKITKRGQNVTFRCDPISEHNRLYWYRQTLGQGPEFLTYFQNEAQLEKSRLLSDRFSAERPKGSFSTLEIQRTEQGDSAMYLCASSVGQANTGELFFGEGSRLTVL.